The 8 T cell receptor beta chains in this list originate from one sample, sequenced in a study of T cell responses to AZD1222 COVID-19 vaccine. Produced via immunoSEQ multiplex PCR; TCRdb's table is partial and in-frame only. The data show around 99,000 clones, approximately 94% seen once. This sample comprised peripheral blood, obtained on day 0 of AZD1222 vaccination. These receptors were obtained from an adult in good health.

This clone was counted a single time. This rearrangement joins TRBV3-1 (or the pseudogene TRBV3-2) to TRBJ2-2; D gene uncertain. The CDR3 sequence is 14 residues long. Looked up from germline, CDR1 is LGHDT and CDR2 is YNNKEL (reference sequence). V dropped 0 bases and J dropped 1 base, with 3 bases sitting between them. CDR3 in amino acids: CASSQDLNTGELFF. CDR3 coding DNA: TGTGCCAGCAGCCAAGATCTGAACACCGGGGAGCTGTTTTTT.

This chain connects TRBV18 to TRBJ2-3; 7 nucleotides match TRBD1. The germline CDR1 and CDR2 sequences are KGHSH and LQKENI. Trimming cost V 0 bases and J 4 bases; bases outside gene matches: 4. The CDR3 consists of 15 residues. The CDR3 region is CASSPPVRGPDTQYF. As DNA, the CDR3 is TGTGCCAGCTCACCACCGGTGAGGGGGCCAGATACGCAGTATTTT.

This clone showed up just once. V usage is TRBV11-3 and J usage is TRBJ2-2; weak D call: TRBD1 (5 bases). This CDR3 has 16 amino acids. V was shortened by 4 bases and J by 0 bases, with 12 bases between the two germline ends. From germline, CDR1 is SGHNT and CDR2 YENEEA. The CDR3 loop reads CASSSGSRANTGELFF. DNA for the CDR3: TGTGCCAGCAGCTCCGGCTCCAGGGCGAACACCGGGGAGCTGTTTTTT.

This sequence joins TRBV11-2 and TRBJ1-2; unclear D gene. Trimming left V 4 bases short and J 8 bases short, with 8 bases between. The germline V gene encodes CDR1 SGHAT and CDR2 FQNNGV. This CDR3 has 11 residues. CDR3 DNA sequence: TGTGCCAGCAGCTCTTTAAGAGGCTACACCTTC. Translating it yields CASSSLRGYTF.

The V call is TRBV3-1 (or the pseudogene TRBV3-2), the J call TRBJ1-3; no definite D call. Germline V lookup: CDR1 LGHDT, CDR2 YNNKEL (reference sequence). Trimming pared 7 bases from V and 0 bases from J, leaving 13 bases between. This CDR3 contains 15 residues. The CDR3 nucleotides are TGTGCCAGCACCCGCAGTGGTTCCTCTGGAAACACCATATATTTT. Amino acid sequence: CASTRSGSSGNTIYF.

J is TRBJ2-3 and V is TRBV10-3, with D possibly called TRBD1 or TRBD2 (5 bases each). Germline loops: CDR1 ENHRY, CDR2 SYGVKD. CDR3 size: 17 residues. Trimming left V 8 bases short and J 5 bases short, with 26 bases between. The CDR3 DNA sequence: TGTGCCATCGCGGCGCGGGTTAAGCATGGGGCGGGAGATACGCAGTATTTT. This sequence encodes CAIAARVKHGAGDTQYF.

This clone was observed a single time. The chain carries TRBV19 and TRBJ1-2; 9 bases agree with TRBD1. The CDR3 is 13 residues long. The germline gives CDR1 LNHDA, CDR2 SQIVND (reference sequence). V shed 7 bases and J 8 bases; nucleotides not matched to a gene: 8. The CDR3 bases are TGTGCCAGTATTGGGGGACAGGGAAAGGGCTACACCTTC. Translation gives CASIGGQGKGYTF. The full variable domain, rest sourced from reference TRBV19 and TRBJ1-2, is DGGITQSPKYLFRKEGQNVTLSCEQNLNHDAMYWYRQDPGQGLRLIYYSQIVNDFQKGDIAEGYSVSREKKESFPLTVTSAQKNPTAFYLCASIGGQGKGYTFGSGTRLTVV.

The V gene is TRBV30, the J gene TRBJ1-1; no definite D call. This CDR3 is 13 amino acids long. Germline V CDR1 and CDR2: GTSNPN, SVGIG (reference sequence). V lost 3 bases to trimming and J lost 2 bases, with 10 bases between them. The CDR3 DNA sequence: TGTGCCTGGAGGAAAGGAACCAACACTGAAGCTTTCTTT. It yields the protein CAWRKGTNTEAFF.